This T cell receptor beta chain was sequenced in a study of blood T cell repertoires in COVID-19. Study as a whole: Acute and convalescent COVID-19 samples came from the United States, Italy and Spain.

Original analysis: Reference gene primer amplification yielded estimated nucleated cell counts. TCRdb's table, derived via immunoSEQ multiplex PCR, lists solely in-frame clones and lacks some. Clonal size and the V and J genes are those of that table, whereas D and trimming came from the DNA. Found here are tens of thousands of clones, around 89% of them singletons; the top ten hold around 13%. V was pared by 7 bases and J by 7 bases, with 14 bases of the junction left unmatched. The germline CDR1 and CDR2 sequences are SNHLY and FYNNEI. The CDR3 contains 15 residues. The chain carries TRBV2 and TRBJ1-2; 8 nucleotides agree with TRBD1. The sample comprised peripheral blood. The TCR sequence derives from a man aged 65 to 85 with active or convalescent COVID-19. The CDR3 DNA reads as TGTGCCAGCACCCTAGGGGGCAGGGGGCTATTTGGCTACACCTTC. Translating gives CASTLGGRGLFGYTF.